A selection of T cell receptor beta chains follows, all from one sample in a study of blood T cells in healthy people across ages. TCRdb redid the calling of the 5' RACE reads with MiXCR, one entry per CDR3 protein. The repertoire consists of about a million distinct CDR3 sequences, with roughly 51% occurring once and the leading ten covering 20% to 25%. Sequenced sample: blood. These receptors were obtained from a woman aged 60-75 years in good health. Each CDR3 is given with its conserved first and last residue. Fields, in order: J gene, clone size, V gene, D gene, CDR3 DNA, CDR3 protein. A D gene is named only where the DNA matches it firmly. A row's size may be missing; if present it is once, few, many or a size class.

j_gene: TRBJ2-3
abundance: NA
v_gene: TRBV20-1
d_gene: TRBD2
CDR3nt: TGCAGTAGAGCGGGACCCTCAGATACGCAGTATTTT
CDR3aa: CSRAGPSDTQYF

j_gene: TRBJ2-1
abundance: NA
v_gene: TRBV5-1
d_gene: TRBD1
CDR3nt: TGCGCCAGCAAAGACAGGGGATTCTACAATGAGCAGTTCTTC
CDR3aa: CASKDRGFYNEQFF

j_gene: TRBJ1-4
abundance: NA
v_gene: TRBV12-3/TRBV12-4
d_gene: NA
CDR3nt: TGTGCCGGCAGTTCAACTGGGAGTTATGAAAAACTGTTTTTT
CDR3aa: CAGSSTGSYEKLFF

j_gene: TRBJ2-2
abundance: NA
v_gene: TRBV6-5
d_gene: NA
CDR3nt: TGTGCCAGCAGTTGGGCAGGTCAAGGTGCGAACACCGGGGAGCTGTTTTTT
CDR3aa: CASSWAGQGANTGELFF

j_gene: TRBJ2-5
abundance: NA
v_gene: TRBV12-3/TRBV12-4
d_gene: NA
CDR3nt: TGTGCCAGCAGTTTCTGGCGGAAGACCCAGTACTTC
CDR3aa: CASSFWRKTQYF

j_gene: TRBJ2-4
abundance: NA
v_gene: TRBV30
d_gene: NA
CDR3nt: TGTGCCTGGAGTGTAATCGGGACCTTAGACGGCATTCAGTACTTC
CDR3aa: CAWSVIGTLDGIQYF

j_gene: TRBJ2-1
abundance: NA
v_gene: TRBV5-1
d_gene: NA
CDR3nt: TGCGCCAGCAGCTTGGTCGTGGAAACCTACAATGAGCAGTTCTTC
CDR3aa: CASSLVVETYNEQFF

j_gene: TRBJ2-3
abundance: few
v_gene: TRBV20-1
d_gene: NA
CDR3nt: TGCAGTGCTCCGCGGAGGGCCACAGATACGCAGTATTTT
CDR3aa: CSAPRRATDTQYF

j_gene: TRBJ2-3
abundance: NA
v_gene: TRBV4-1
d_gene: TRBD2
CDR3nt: TGCGCCAGCAGCCAATTATCCGGGACTAGCGGGCATACAGATACGCAGTATTTT
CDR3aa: CASSQLSGTSGHTDTQYF

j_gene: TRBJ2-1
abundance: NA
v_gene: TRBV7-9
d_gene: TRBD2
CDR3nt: TGTGCCAGCAGCTTAAGACTAGCGCGACCCCCCTACAATGAGCAGTTCTTC
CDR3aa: CASSLRLARPPYNEQFF

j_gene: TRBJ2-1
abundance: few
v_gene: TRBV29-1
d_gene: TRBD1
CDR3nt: TGCAGCGTTGACCCGACAGGGAATGAGCAGTTCTTC
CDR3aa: CSVDPTGNEQFF

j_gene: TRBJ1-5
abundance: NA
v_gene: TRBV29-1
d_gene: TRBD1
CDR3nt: TGCAGCGTTCCTGGGGACAGGGACAATCAGCCCCAGCATTTT
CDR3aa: CSVPGDRDNQPQHF

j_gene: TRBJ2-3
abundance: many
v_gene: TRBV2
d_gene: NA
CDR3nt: TGTGCCATCCAACATCTCCTAGGAGACACAGATACGCAGTATTTT
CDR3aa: CAIQHLLGDTDTQYF

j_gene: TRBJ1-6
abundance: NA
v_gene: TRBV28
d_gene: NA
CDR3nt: TGTGCCAGCAGAGTACAGGTTAATTCACCCCTCCACTTT
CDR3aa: CASRVQVNSPLHF

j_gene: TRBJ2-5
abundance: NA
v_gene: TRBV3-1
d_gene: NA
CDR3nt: TGTGCCAGCAGCCAAGTAGACTACCAGTACTTC
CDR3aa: CASSQVDYQYF

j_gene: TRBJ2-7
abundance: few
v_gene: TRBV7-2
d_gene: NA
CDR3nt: TGTGCCAGCAGCTTACAAGGAGGAGTCGACGAGCAGTACTTC
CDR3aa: CASSLQGGVDEQYF

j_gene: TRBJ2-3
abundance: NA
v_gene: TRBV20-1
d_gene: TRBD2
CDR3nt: TGCAGTGCTAGAGAGGGTTCTAGCGGGGCTAGCACAGATACGCAGTATTTT
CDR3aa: CSAREGSSGASTDTQYF

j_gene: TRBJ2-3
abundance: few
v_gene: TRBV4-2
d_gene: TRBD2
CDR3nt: TGTGCCAGCAGCCAAGTGGCAGGACTAGCGGGAGATACGCAGTATTTT
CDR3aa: CASSQVAGLAGDTQYF

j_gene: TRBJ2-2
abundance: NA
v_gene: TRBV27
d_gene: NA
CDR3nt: TGTGCCAGCAGTTCCCCCACTAGGTCCGGGGAGCTGTTTTTT
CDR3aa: CASSSPTRSGELFF

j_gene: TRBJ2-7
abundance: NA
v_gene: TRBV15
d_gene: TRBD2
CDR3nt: TGTGCCACCAGCACGACGGGGGGCGAGCAGTACTTC
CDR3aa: CATSTTGGEQYF